This T cell receptor (beta chain) was recovered during a study of shared clonotypes between healthy human individuals. The genomic DNA of each subset was split evenly across several immunoSEQ plates. Here immunoSEQ multiplex PCR was the method, and the copy in TCRdb shows in-frame clones only, minus some. The data hold over 850,000 clones, with approximately 80% observed a single time. Study-level points and caveats: Memory subsets had estimated richness that was generally smaller than that of naive subsets. At large depth, rarefaction still showed sorted-subset sequencing to be incomplete.

To note about this clone: Its antigen is not identified.

Healthy adults negative for HIV, lacking recent acute infections or vaccinations, served as donors. Trimming took off 6 bases at V and 9 bases at J, with 21 bases between the two ends. CDR3 length: 15 residues. Germline V CDR1 and CDR2: MNHEY, SVGAGI. The sequence derives from a man aged 18 to 30 in good health. Some clones in this sample may be carry-over from other donors' samples. The V gene is TRBV6-5, the J gene TRBJ2-1, with D maybe TRBD2 (6 bases). Sequencing input: memory CD4+ T cells from PBMCs. Subset noted: CD45RA-negative fraction. The CDR3 sequence is CASRPRDGGFGEQFF. DNA of the CDR3: TGTGCCAGCAGGCCCCGGGACGGAGGGTTCGGTGAGCAGTTCTTC.